The 12 T cell receptor beta chains given below trace back to one sample, sequenced in a study of blood T cell repertoires in COVID-19. Repertoires were generated with immunoSEQ multiplex PCR, while TCRdb's copy carries only in-frame clones and drops some. The profile shows 100,000 to 150,000 clones, around 87% of them singletons. Sequencing input: peripheral blood. The receptors shown here come from a woman aged 60-75 years with acute or convalescent COVID-19.

J is TRBJ1-1 and V is TRBV7-3, with D tentatively TRBD1 (6 bases). Between the trimmed V and J ends, which lost 0 bases and 9 bases, there was a span of 14 bases. The CDR3 is 14 residues long. Germline CDR1 and CDR2: SGHTA and FQGTGA. The chain's CDR3 is CASSLTKDSEKAFF. The CDR3 nucleotides read TGTGCCAGCAGCTTAACTAAGGACAGCGAGAAAGCTTTCTTT.

This chain connects TRBV3-1 (or the pseudogene TRBV3-2) to TRBJ2-5, with 8 bases matching TRBD2. Germline loops: CDR1 LGHDT, CDR2 YNNKEL (reference sequence). The CDR3 is made up of 15 amino acids. J gave up 1 base and V 3 bases, and 4 bases lay outside the gene matches. DNA for the CDR3: TGTGCCAGCAGCCAGGACCGGGGGGGCCAAGAGACCCAGTACTTC. The encoded protein is CASSQDRGGQETQYF.

In this sample, this clone turned up once. The V call is TRBV5-6, the J call TRBJ1-3; the D gene is possibly TRBD1 (5 bases). V was shortened by 0 bases and J by 0 bases, with 7 bases between the two germline ends. Per the germline V gene, CDR1 is SGHDT and CDR2 is YYEEEE. CDR3 length: 15 residues. CDR3 in DNA: TGTGCCAGCAGCTTGGCGGGGGGCTCTGGAAACACCATATATTTT. Its protein product is CASSLAGGSGNTIYF.

CDR3 nucleotides: TGTGCCAGTAGGTCCGGGACAGCTCAAAATCAGCCCCAGCATTTT. It is translated as CASRSGTAQNQPQHF. The chain links TRBV19 to TRBJ1-5; 7 positions match TRBD1. CDR1 and CDR2 (germline): LNHDA, SQIVND (reference sequence). V dropped 6 bases and J dropped 4; count of bases not matched to a gene: 9. The CDR3 covers 15 residues.

The CDR3 is CAWSPWDRTREPQHF. DNA for the CDR3: TGTGCCTGGAGTCCATGGGACAGGACTCGGGAGCCCCAGCATTTT. J is TRBJ1-5 and V is TRBV30; TRBD1 agrees at 8 bases. The CDR3 spans 15 residues. V shed 2 bases and J 8 bases; nucleotides not matched to a gene: 11. Germline CDR1 and CDR2: GTSNPN and SVGIG (reference sequence). The variable domain in full, with the rest retrieved from reference TRBV30 and TRBJ1-5, is SQTIHQWPATLVQPVGSPLSLECTVEGTSNPNLYWYRQAAGRGLQLLFYSVGIGQISSEVPQNLSASRPQDRQFILSSKKLLLSDSGFYLCAWSPWDRTREPQHFGDGTRLSIL.

This clone was seen only a few times. This chain uses TRBV28 with TRBJ1-5; D is undetermined. Germline V gene sequence: CDR1 MDHEN, CDR2 SYDVKM. CDR3 length: 14 residues. V lost 2 bases to trimming and J lost 3 bases, with 8 bases between them. CDR3 residues: CASSLVADNQPQHF. In DNA form, the CDR3 reads TGTGCCAGCAGTTTAGTCGCAGACAATCAGCCCCAGCATTTT.

The chain is built from TRBV5-1 and TRBJ1-1; D gene ambiguous. V was cut by 2 bases and J by 2 bases, with 13 bases left in between. The CDR3 length is 15 residues. The germline V gene encodes CDR1 SGHRS and CDR2 YFSETQ. This CDR3 reads CASSFGQRVNTEAFF. CDR3 nucleotides: TGCGCCAGCAGCTTTGGGCAGAGGGTTAACACTGAAGCTTTCTTT.

This clone was picked up a small number of times. This chain joins TRBV2 and TRBJ2-3; D is uncertain. The CDR3 totals 11 residues. The germline CDR1 and CDR2 sequences are SNHLY and FYNNEI. V was trimmed by 8 bases and J by 7 bases, leaving 10 bases between them. The DNA of the CDR3 is TGTGCCAGCGGGCTTAAACATACGCAGTATTTT. Encoded protein: CASGLKHTQYF.

The chain employs TRBV15 and TRBJ1-1, with 8 bases that match TRBD1. In germline, CDR1 is LNHNV, CDR2 YYDKDF (reference sequence). The junction had 4 bases not matched to a gene; V was cut back by 3 bases and J by 1 base. This CDR3 region has 15 residues. This CDR3 reads CATSRGDRKNTEAFF. The CDR3 nucleotides are TGTGCCACCAGCAGGGGGGACAGGAAGAACACTGAAGCTTTCTTT. The complete variable domain, with remaining parts taken from reference TRBV15 and TRBJ1-1, reads DAMVIQNPRYQVTQFGKPVTLSCSQTLNHNVMYWYQQKSSQAPKLLFHYYDKDFNNEADTPDNFQSRRPNTSFCFLDIRSPGLGDTAMYLCATSRGDRKNTEAFFGQGTRLTVV.

This clone showed up just a few times. V is TRBV19 and J is TRBJ1-2; D perhaps matches TRBD1 (5 bases). The CDR3 totals 14 residues. The germline V and J ends were trimmed by 10 bases and 6 bases, with 21 bases remaining between them. The germline V gene encodes CDR1 LNHDA and CDR2 SQIVND (reference sequence). This chain's CDR3 is CATHPRGGGNGYTF. The CDR3, as DNA: TGTGCCACCCATCCTCGGGGGGGAGGAAATGGCTACACCTTC.

V is TRBV20-1 and J is TRBJ1-2; D possibly corresponds to TRBD1 (6 bases). CDR1 is DFQATT, CDR2 SNEGSKA, per germline (reference sequence). V lost 3 bases and J 8 bases, leaving 16 bases between the germline ends. The CDR3 runs to 13 residues. The CDR3 here is CSASPRGLGGYTF. The CDR3 region has the DNA TGCAGTGCTAGTCCCAGGGGATTGGGCGGCTACACCTTC.

Worth noting for this clone: This sample also contains other DNA sequences that code for the same CDR3. The chain couples TRBV5-1 to TRBJ2-1; TRBD2 aligns across 8 bases. The CDR3 has 15 amino acids. Germline V gives CDR1 SGHRS, CDR2 YFSETQ. V trimming: 2 bases; J trimming: 4 bases; junction bases outside the gene matches: 5. The CDR3 bases are TGCGCCAGCAGCTTACTAGCGGAACCTTACAATGAGCAGTTCTTC. Its translation: CASSLLAEPYNEQFF.